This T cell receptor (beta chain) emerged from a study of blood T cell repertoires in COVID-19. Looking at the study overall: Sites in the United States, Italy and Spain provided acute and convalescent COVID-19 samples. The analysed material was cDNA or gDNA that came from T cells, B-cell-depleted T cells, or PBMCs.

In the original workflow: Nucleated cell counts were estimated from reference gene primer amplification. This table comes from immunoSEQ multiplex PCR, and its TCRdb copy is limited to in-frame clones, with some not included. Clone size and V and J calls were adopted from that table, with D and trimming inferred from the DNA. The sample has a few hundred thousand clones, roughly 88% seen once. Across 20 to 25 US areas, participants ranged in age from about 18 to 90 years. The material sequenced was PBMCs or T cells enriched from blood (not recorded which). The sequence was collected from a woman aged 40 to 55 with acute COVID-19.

For the CDR3, the DNA is TGTGCCAGCAGCTTTTTTTTGGGGGGAACTGAAGCTTTCTTT. It is translated as CASSFFLGGTEAFF. The rearrangement links TRBV7-2 to TRBJ1-1; D might be TRBD1 (5 bases). The CDR3 is 14 residues long. Trimming took off 3 bases at V and 5 bases at J, with 13 bases between the two ends. Germline V gene data show CDR1 as SGHTA and CDR2 as FQGNSA. Combining the CDR3 with reference TRBV7-2 and TRBJ1-1 gives the whole variable domain GAGVSQSPSNKVTEKGKDVELRCDPISGHTALYWYRQSLGQGLEFLIYFQGNSAPDKSGLPSDRFSAERTGGSVSTLTIQRTQQEDSAVYLCASSFFLGGTEAFFGQGTRLTVV.